A single T cell receptor beta chain is shown here with its context. This entry is derived from a study of tumor-infiltrating lymphocytes in oesophageal squamous cell carcinoma. Each CDR3 protein gets one entry after TCRdb re-called the PCR reads with MiXCR. The table records just under 20,000 distinct CDR3 sequences, roughly 41% of them present only once. This CDR3 has 12 amino acids. Per the germline V gene, CDR1 is SGHTA and CDR2 is FQGNSA. The V end was cut by 2 bases, the J end by 11 bases, with 12 bases between. The receptor's source is a male donor with esophageal squamous cell carcinoma. The rearrangement links TRBV7-2 to TRBJ2-5, with D unclear. Sequencing input: esophageal tumor tissue. The CDR3 sequence is CASSLLYNEQYF. Here the CDR3 DNA reads TGTGCCAGCAGCTTATTATACAATGAGCAGTACTTC.